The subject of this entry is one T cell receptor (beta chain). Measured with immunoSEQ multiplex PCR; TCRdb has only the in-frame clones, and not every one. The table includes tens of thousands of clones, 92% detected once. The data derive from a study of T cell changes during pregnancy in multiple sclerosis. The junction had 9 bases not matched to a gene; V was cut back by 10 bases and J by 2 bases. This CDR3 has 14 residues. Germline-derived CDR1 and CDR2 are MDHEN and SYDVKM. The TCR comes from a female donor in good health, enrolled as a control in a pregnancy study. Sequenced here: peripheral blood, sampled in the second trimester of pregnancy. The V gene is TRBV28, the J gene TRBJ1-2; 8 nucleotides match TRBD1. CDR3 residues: CAIYTGTGNYGYTF. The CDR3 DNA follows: TGTGCCATTTATACCGGGACAGGAAACTATGGCTACACCTTC.